This TCR beta chain came from a study of regulatory T cells in long-lasting Graves disease (dated by TCRdb to the early 2020s). In the study overall: Newly diagnosed Graves' disease patients had taken antithyroid drugs for less than 3 months. Persistent Graves' disease patients were compared with newly diagnosed Graves' disease patients by peripheral blood TCR sequencing and RNA sequencing. The study took place in China and was registered as a clinical trial. A total of roughly 35 samples underwent TCR sequencing: about 13 from persistent and roughly 20 from newly diagnosed Graves' disease patients. Summary of the overall study and its limitations: A larger number of public clonotypes was shared among persistent patients (approximately 3,000) than among newly diagnosed patients (approximately 930). Compared with newly diagnosed patients, persistent Graves' disease patients had lower TCR Shannon entropy and fewer highly expanded clones, which suggests clonal expansion. TRBV28, TRBJ1-2 and TRBJ2-5 were preferentially used in persistent disease, while TRBV20-1 and TRBJ2-1 were favored in newly diagnosed disease. Only the TCR beta chain was sequenced and analyzed. The authors acknowledged the small sample size as a limitation that may reduce accuracy. Because the primary lesion, thyroid tissue, could not be accessed, the study looked at peripheral blood alone.

Comments on this clonotype: This clone's antigen is unknown. No much larger clonotype is one base removed from it; base qualities were not supplied.

Per the publication, the time point label means: newly diagnosed GD, antithyroid drugs for less than 3 months. For both TCR sequencing and RNA sequencing, RNA was extracted from PBMCs using TRIzol. The diagnosis of Graves' disease was made according to American Thyroid Association guidelines. Patients were recruited from an endocrinology department in Xi'an, China. From each patient, nine milliliters of peripheral blood was collected into an EDTA anticoagulant tube. Ficoll Paque Plus density gradient separation was used to isolate PBMCs, and no additional T cell sorting was done. An Agilent 2100 Bioanalyzer and agarose gel were used to assess RNA quality, and a NanoDrop 2000 was used to measure RNA concentration. There are 15 amino acids in the CDR3, from cysteine to phenylalanine inclusive. Only CDR3 DNA is held: 45 bases, read in frame from base 1. For CDR1 and CDR2, the germline V gene (reference sequence) lists SGHNT and YYREEE. Clipping removes 3 bases from V and 8 bases from J, with 7 as the unmatched junction base count.

The library was prepared using multiplex PCR. Sequencer: Illumina HiSeq 4000. CDR3 regions were amplified by Arm-PCR with iRepertoire HTBI primers to construct TCR beta libraries. PCR products were gel purified before sequencing. On the authors' methods: Gene usage analysis of CDR3 amino acid clonotypes relied on the approximately 60 TRBV and 15 or so TRBJ segments identified across samples. COPE and FqMerger were used to merge the filtered high-quality paired reads into contigs. Contigs were aligned with BLAST to IMGT TRBV, TRBD and TRBJ reference genes, and CDR3 was defined per IMGT. Clonotypes above 0.1% frequency were classified as highly expanded clones. Repertoire diversity was measured by Shannon entropy, and V-J evenness by the Gini coefficient. A clonotype was considered public if more than one individual shared it. TCRdb itself trimmed the public reads at Q25 with fastp, ran MiXCR and retained productive beta chains. Rows matching on CDR3 protein sequence are summarized as one entry with the most common DNA and genes. Here the V and J calls rest on TCRdb's processing, not on the authors' analysis. Present in this sample are about 450,000 distinct CDR3 sequences, around 17% of which were seen just once. The ten most abundant clones make up roughly 10% of the sample.

The same sample was also used in a study of T cells in Graves' hyperthyroidism and ophthalmopathy. From that second study: Graves' hyperthyroidism was defined as stable when no progression to ophthalmopathy occurred over 18 months of follow-up. Hyperthyroidism patients were newly diagnosed, had a disease duration of under 2 months, and were aged 18 to 65 years. Patients with uncontrolled infections, other autoimmune diseases, pregnancy or lactation were excluded. Diagnoses relied on clinical symptoms, serum thyroxine and TRAb, thyroid ultrasound and orbital computed tomography. A first-round RT-PCR of the TCR CDR3 used the HTBI primer set with the Qiagen OneStep RT-PCR kit. Most expanded thyroid clonotypes (frequency above 0.001) were also found in blood, which suggests that blood repertoires may mirror thyroid immune responses. A 13 V-J signature model separated ophthalmopathy from stable hyperthyroidism, with 87.88% sensitivity and about 81% specificity in cross-validation and 80%/75% in testing. During validation, the model predicted progression to ophthalmopathy a median of roughly six months ahead of onset, with almost 71% sensitivity and 72.22% specificity. TCR V-J signatures able to tell the groups apart were searched for in a discovery cohort of 100 patients, of whom roughly 42 had Graves' ophthalmopathy and around 57 had stable Graves' hyperthyroidism. Prospective prediction of ophthalmopathy was tested in an independent validation cohort consisting of roughly 20 hyperthyroidism patients and approximately 16 patients who later progressed to ophthalmopathy. For training and testing, the 100 or so patients in the discovery cohort were randomly divided in a 7:3 ratio. In over five Graves' hyperthyroidism patients, the study also compared T-cell repertoires from thyroid tissue with T-cell repertoires from blood. Once sampling was done, hyperthyroidism patients were given methimazole at a starting dose of 30 mg daily, whereas ophthalmopathy patients were given high-dose intravenous methylprednisolone. Libraries were constructed in a second round of multiplex PCR, after which size selection and purification were performed. Libraries were sequenced paired-end with 100 bp reads on an Illumina HiSeq2000. SOAPnuke was used to process the raw data, removing reads that contained adapters or uncalled bases, had a mean Phred below 15, or lacked an exact match to the constant primer or identifier. COPE v1.2.5 was used to merge high-quality paired reads, and clonotypes were defined as unique nucleotide sequences. MiTCR v1.1 was used to align the clonotypes against IMGT TRBV, TRBD and TRBJ reference segments. Only V-J combinations with frequency above 0.0001, covering roughly 99% of repertoires, were analysed. A TCS score was defined as the ratio of F50 (clonal expansion) to E x V (chaos), with BLOSUM62-based TCRdist applied between CDR3 peptides within each V-J. Welch's t-statistics and random forest reduced roughly 500 V-J features to roughly 13, which were used in a naive Bayes classifier (R e1071). No statistical method was used to fix the sample size in advance, and group allocation was not hidden from the investigators. The paper describes TCR Vbeta CDR3 sequencing of around 140 peripheral blood samples, made up of about 40 ophthalmopathy patients, 70 to 75 hyperthyroidism patients and 17 progressor patients.

This TCR derives from a woman between 25 and 40 years old with Graves disease. Donor details come from another sample of the same person, matched by shared clones. The chain couples TRBV5-4 to TRBJ2-1, with 11 middle bases fitting TRBD2. The sample here was peripheral blood mononuclear cells (PBMCs), taken at new diagnosis, from a patient treated with antithyroid drugs. The sequenced DNA: TGTGCCAGCAGCTCGACTAGCGGGGAGTCTGATGAGCAGTTCTTC. It specifies CASSSTSGESDEQFF.